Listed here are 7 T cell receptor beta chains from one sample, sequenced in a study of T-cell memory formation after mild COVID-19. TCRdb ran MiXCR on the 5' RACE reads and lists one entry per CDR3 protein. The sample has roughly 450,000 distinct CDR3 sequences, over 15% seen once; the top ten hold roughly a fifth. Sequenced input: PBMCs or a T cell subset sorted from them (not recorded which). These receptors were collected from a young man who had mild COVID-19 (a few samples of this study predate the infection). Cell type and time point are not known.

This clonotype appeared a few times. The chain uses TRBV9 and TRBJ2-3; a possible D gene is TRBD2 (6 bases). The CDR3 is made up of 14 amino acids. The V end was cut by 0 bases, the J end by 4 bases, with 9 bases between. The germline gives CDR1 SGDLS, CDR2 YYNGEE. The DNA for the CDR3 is TGTGCCAGCAGCGTAGGCCCGGGGGCAGATACGCAGTATTTT. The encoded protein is CASSVGPGADTQYF.

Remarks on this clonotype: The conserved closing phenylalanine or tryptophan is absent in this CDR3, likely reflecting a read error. CDR3 in DNA: TGTGCCAGCAGCCCTAGGCGGGGGCGAGAGCAGTTCTTA. It codes for CASSPRRGREQFL. The rearrangement uses TRBV7-6 and TRBJ2-1, with TRBD2 as a possible D gene (7 bases). This CDR3 has 13 amino acids. Germline V gene data show CDR1 as SGHVS and CDR2 as FNYEAQ. V was pared by 5 bases and J by 10 bases, with 15 bases between.

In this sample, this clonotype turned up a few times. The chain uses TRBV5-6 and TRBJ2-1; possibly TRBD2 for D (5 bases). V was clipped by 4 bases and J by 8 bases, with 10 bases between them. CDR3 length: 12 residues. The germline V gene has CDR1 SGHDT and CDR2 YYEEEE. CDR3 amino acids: CASSLTADEQFF. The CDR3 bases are TGTGCCAGCAGCCTCACAGCGGATGAGCAGTTCTTC. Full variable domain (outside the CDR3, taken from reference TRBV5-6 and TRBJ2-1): DAGVTQSPTHLIKTRGQQVTLRCSPKSGHDTVSWYQQALGQGPQFIFQYYEEEERQRGNFPDRFSGHQFPNYSSELNVNALLLGDSALYLCASSLTADEQFFGPGTRLTVL.

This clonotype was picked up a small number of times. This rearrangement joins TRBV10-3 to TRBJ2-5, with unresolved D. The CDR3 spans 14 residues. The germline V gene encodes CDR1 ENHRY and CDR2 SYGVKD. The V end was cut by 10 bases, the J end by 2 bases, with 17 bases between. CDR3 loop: CATAGPRVQETQYF. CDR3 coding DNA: TGTGCCACCGCTGGGCCGCGCGTACAAGAGACCCAGTACTTC.

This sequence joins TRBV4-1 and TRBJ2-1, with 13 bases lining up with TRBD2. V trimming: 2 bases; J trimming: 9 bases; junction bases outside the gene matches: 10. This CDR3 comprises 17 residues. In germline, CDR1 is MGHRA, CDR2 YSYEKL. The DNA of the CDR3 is TGCGCCAGCAGCCAAATGCCCACTAGCGGGGGGGCCACTGAGCAGTTCTTC. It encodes CASSQMPTSGGATEQFF.

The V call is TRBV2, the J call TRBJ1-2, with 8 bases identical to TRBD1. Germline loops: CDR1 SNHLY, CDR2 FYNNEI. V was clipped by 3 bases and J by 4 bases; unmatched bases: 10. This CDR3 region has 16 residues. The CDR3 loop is CASSDGPTGGGYGYTF. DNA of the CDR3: TGTGCCAGCAGTGACGGGCCTACAGGGGGAGGCTATGGCTACACCTTC.

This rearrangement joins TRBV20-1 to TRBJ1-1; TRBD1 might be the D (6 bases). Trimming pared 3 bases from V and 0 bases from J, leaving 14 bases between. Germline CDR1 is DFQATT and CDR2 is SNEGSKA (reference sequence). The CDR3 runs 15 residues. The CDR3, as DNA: TGCAGTGCTAGTGGTAGGGGGTTCATGAACACTGAAGCTTTCTTT. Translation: CSASGRGFMNTEAFF.